These T cell receptor beta chains were read from a single sample in a study of T cell repertoires in cytomegalovirus infection. MiXCR, run by TCRdb on the reads, gives a single entry per CDR3 protein. The sample carries fewer than 550,000 distinct CDR3 sequences, 26% recorded once. The sequenced sample was PBMCs. Source of these receptors: a human donor in good health (CMV status not recorded). Some clones in this sample may be carry-over from other donors' samples. Each CDR3 is given with its conserved first and last residue. A D gene is named only where the DNA matches it firmly. Some rows have no size entry. The others give once, few or many, or a class for an expanded clone.

v_call,clone_size,j_call,d_call,cdr3_aa,cdr3_nt
TRBV6-2/TRBV6-3,.,TRBJ2-1,TRBD1,CASRRQQGAYNEQFF,TGTGCCAGCAGGAGACAACAGGGGGCTTATAATGAGCAGTTCTTC
TRBV6-8,few,TRBJ2-5,TRBD2,CASSYPLAGGEETQYF,TGTGCCAGCAGTTACCCACTAGCGGGAGGGGAAGAGACCCAGTACTTC
TRBV11-2,few,TRBJ2-1,TRBD2,CASSLFSGDYNEQFF,TGTGCCAGCAGCTTATTTAGCGGGGACTACAATGAGCAGTTCTTC
TRBV6-5,many,TRBJ1-4,TRBD1,CASSWDRVGEKLFF,TGTGCCAGCAGTTGGGACAGGGTGGGTGAAAAACTGTTTTTT
TRBV15,few,TRBJ2-7,TRBD1,CATWNRGSSYEQYF,TGTGCCACCTGGAACAGGGGCAGCTCCTACGAGCAGTACTTC
TRBV24-1,.,TRBJ2-5,TRBD2,CATSAGSGGQETQYF,TGTGCCACCAGTGCGGGTAGCGGGGGCCAAGAGACCCAGTACTTC
TRBV27,.,TRBJ2-7,.,CASSLAGGVSSYEQYF,TGTGCCAGCAGTCTAGCAGGGGGGGTAAGCTCCTACGAGCAGTACTTC
TRBV5-6,.,TRBJ2-3,.,CASSLARIDTDTQYF,TGTGCCAGCAGCTTGGCTAGAATCGACACAGATACGCAGTATTTT
TRBV11-2,few,TRBJ1-2,.,CASSLYRNEAYGYTF,TGTGCCAGCAGCTTGTACCGAAACGAGGCCTATGGCTACACCTTC
TRBV6-5,.,TRBJ2-3,TRBD2,CASWGGAREADYTQYF,TGTGCCAGCTGGGGGGGGGCGCGGGAGGCGGATTATACGCAGTATTTT
TRBV12-5,few,TRBJ2-3,TRBD2,CASGLVLAGITDTQYF,TGTGCTAGTGGTTTGGTACTAGCGGGGATCACAGATACGCAGTATTTT
TRBV2,.,TRBJ1-6,.,CASGETGINSPLHF,TGTGCCAGTGGAGAAACCGGGATAAATTCACCCCTCCACTTT
TRBV20-1,few,TRBJ2-5,.,CSARDPVGSETQYF,TGCAGTGCTAGAGATCCGGTGGGTTCGGAGACCCAGTACTTC
TRBV7-3,.,TRBJ2-3,TRBD2,CASSHGGDTQYF,TGTGCCAGCAGTCACGGGGGGGATACGCAGTATTTT
TRBV7-8,few,TRBJ2-2,TRBD2,CASSLAGFRETSGSRGELFF,TGTGCCAGCAGCTTAGCGGGGTTTCGCGAGACTAGCGGGAGTCGCGGGGAGCTGTTTTTT
TRBV25-1,.,TRBJ2-7,TRBD1,CASSGGTGATYEQYF,TGTGCCAGCAGTGGTGGGACAGGGGCAACCTACGAGCAGTACTTC
TRBV19,few,TRBJ1-5,TRBD1,CASSAGQGDNQPQHF,TGTGCCAGTAGTGCCGGACAGGGTGACAATCAGCCCCAGCATTTT
TRBV4-3,few,TRBJ2-5,.,CASSRLVGSRETQYF,TGCGCCAGCAGCCGTCTTGTGGGTTCGCGGGAGACCCAGTACTTC
TRBV6-5,many,TRBJ2-2,TRBD2,CASSYLLADTGELFF,TGTGCCAGCAGCTACCTTCTAGCGGACACCGGGGAGCTGTTTTTT
TRBV5-4,.,TRBJ2-3,TRBD2,CASSGMTSVPADTQYF,TGTGCCAGCAGCGGAATGACTAGCGTGCCAGCTGATACGCAGTATTTT
TRBV10-3,.,TRBJ1-5,.,CAISESGAENQPQHF,TGTGCCATCAGTGAGTCGGGGGCCGAGAATCAGCCCCAGCATTTT
TRBV12-3/TRBV12-4,few,TRBJ2-1,TRBD2,CASRSGTSVNEQFF,TGTGCCAGCAGATCCGGGACTAGCGTCAATGAGCAGTTCTTC
TRBV7-9,once,TRBJ2-4,.,CASSFGRLLAKNIQYF,TGTGCCAGCAGCTTTGGGAGGTTGCTAGCCAAAAACATTCAGTACTTC
TRBV6-5,.,TRBJ2-5,TRBD1,CASSKAGTGLETQYF,TGTGCCAGCTCAAAAGCCGGGACAGGGTTGGAGACCCAGTACTTC
TRBV12-3/TRBV12-4,few,TRBJ2-5,.,CASSFPQTRTQETQYF,TGTGCCAGCAGTTTTCCCCAGACCAGGACGCAAGAGACCCAGTACTTC
TRBV9,.,TRBJ2-1,.,CASSVASWGSSYNEQFF,TGTGCCAGCAGCGTAGCTTCTTGGGGGAGCTCCTACAATGAGCAGTTCTTC